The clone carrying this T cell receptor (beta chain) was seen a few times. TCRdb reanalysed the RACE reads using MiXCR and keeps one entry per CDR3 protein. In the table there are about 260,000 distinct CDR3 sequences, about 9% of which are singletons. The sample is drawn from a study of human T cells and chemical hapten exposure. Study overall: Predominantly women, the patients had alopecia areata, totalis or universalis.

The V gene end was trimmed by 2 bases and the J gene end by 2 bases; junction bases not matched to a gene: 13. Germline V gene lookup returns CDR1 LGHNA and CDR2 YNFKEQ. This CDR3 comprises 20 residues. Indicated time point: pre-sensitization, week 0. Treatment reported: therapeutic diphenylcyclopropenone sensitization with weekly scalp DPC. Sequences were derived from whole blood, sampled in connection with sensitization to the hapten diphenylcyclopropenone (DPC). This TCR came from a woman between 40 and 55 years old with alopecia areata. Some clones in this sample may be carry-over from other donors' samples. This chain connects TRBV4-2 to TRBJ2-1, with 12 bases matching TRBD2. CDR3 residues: CASSQTGLAGPGYPYNEQFF. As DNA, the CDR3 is TGTGCCAGCAGCCAAACCGGACTAGCGGGACCCGGGTACCCCTACAATGAGCAGTTCTTC.